The next 25 T cell receptor beta chains were all read from a single sample in a study of blood T cell repertoires in COVID-19. TCRdb's table, derived via immunoSEQ multiplex PCR, lists solely in-frame clones and lacks some. The profile covers roughly 110,000 clones, with about 85% appearing a single time and roughly 5% taken by the ten largest. Sequenced sample: peripheral blood. Source of these receptors: a woman aged 55 to 70 with COVID-19, enrolled during active disease.

The V and J genes are TRBV10-3 and TRBJ2-5; D possibly corresponds to TRBD2 (5 bases). This CDR3 has 13 residues. Germline V gene lookup returns CDR1 ENHRY and CDR2 SYGVKD. V lost 5 bases to trimming and J lost 5 bases, with 12 bases between them. CDR3 region: CAISSGVGETQYF. The CDR3 nucleotides read TGTGCCATCAGTTCCGGGGTTGGGGAGACCCAGTACTTC.

V is TRBV7-3 and J is TRBJ2-1; D uncertain. Germline V lookup: CDR1 SGHTA, CDR2 FQGTGA. The CDR3 loop spans 14 amino acids. V was clipped by 5 bases and J by 0 bases, with 8 bases between them. In DNA form, the CDR3 reads TGTGCCAGCAGCCCCCTCCCCTCCTACAATGAGCAGTTCTTC. It yields the protein CASSPLPSYNEQFF.

This chain connects TRBV7-2 to TRBJ1-4; tentative D call: TRBD1 (5 bases). The V gene's germline CDR1 is SGHTA and CDR2 FQGNSA. This CDR3 region has 14 residues. Trimming removed 3 bases from V and 8 bases from J, with 13 bases in between. As DNA, the CDR3 is TGTGCCAGCAGCTTCCAGCTCGACAGCGAAAAACTGTTTTTT. Protein product: CASSFQLDSEKLFF.

This clone has more than one count but fewer than ten. The chain employs TRBV19 and TRBJ1-5; possibly TRBD1 for D (5 bases). CDR3 length equals 15 residues. The germline V and J ends were trimmed by 1 base and 4 bases, with 11 bases remaining between them. Germline CDR1 reads LNHDA; CDR2 reads SQIVND (reference sequence). CDR3 nucleotide sequence: TGTGCCAGTAGTATAGCGTCAGGGATTAATCAGCCCCAGCATTTT. Protein sequence: CASSIASGINQPQHF.

V and J are TRBV5-1 and TRBJ1-6; D may be TRBD1 (6 bases). CDR3 length equals 12 residues. The germline V gene encodes CDR1 SGHRS and CDR2 YFSETQ. V lost 5 bases to trimming and J lost 11 bases, with 11 bases between them. CDR3 DNA: TGCGCCAGCAGTGTGGACAGACCACCCCTCCACTTT. Its translation: CASSVDRPPLHF.

Worth noting for this clone: In the same sample, other DNA sequences code for this CDR3. The V gene is TRBV2, the J gene TRBJ1-6, with D hard to call. In germline, CDR1 is SNHLY, CDR2 FYNNEI. The CDR3 extends over 12 amino acids. V lost 1 base, J lost 10 bases, and 5 bases lay in between. The CDR3 DNA follows: TGTGCCAGCAGTGAAGGGGCGTCACCCCTCCACTTT. Its translation is CASSEGASPLHF.

The chain joins TRBV19 to TRBJ2-5, with 9 bases matching TRBD1. The CDR3 runs 14 residues. V lost 6 bases, J lost 7 bases, and 9 bases stayed unmatched. Germline V gene data show CDR1 as LNHDA and CDR2 as SQIVND (reference sequence). The CDR3 DNA sequence: TGTGCCAGTAGCTCCACAGGGGGCTATACGACCCAGTACTTC. As protein: CASSSTGGYTTQYF.

V gene TRBV5-8 combines with J gene TRBJ2-3, with 7 bases lining up with TRBD2. CDR1 and CDR2 from the germline V gene are SGHTS and YDEGEE. The CDR3 extends over 16 amino acids. Losses at the gene ends were 1 base for V and 2 bases for J; bases not matched to a gene: 7. CDR3 residues: CASSLLGGSDTDTQYF. In DNA form, the CDR3 reads TGTGCCAGCAGCTTGCTCGGGGGGTCTGACACAGATACGCAGTATTTT.

The chain joins TRBV5-1 to TRBJ1-2; D is perhaps TRBD1 (6 bases). The CDR3 has 16 residues. CDR1 is SGHRS and CDR2 is YFSETQ in the germline V gene. V lost 0 bases, J lost 4 bases, and 16 bases lay in between. CDR3 in amino acids: CASSLAGAGVIYGYTF. The CDR3 nucleotides are TGCGCCAGCAGCTTGGCCGGGGCAGGGGTTATCTATGGCTACACCTTC.

The V call is TRBV29-1, the J call TRBJ2-6, with TRBD1 matching 7 bases. This CDR3 region has 15 residues. Germline CDR1 reads SQVTM; CDR2 reads ANQGSEA. Losses at the gene ends were 6 bases for V and 0 bases for J; bases not matched to a gene: 5. The chain's CDR3 is CSVDRLSSGANVLTF. The CDR3 DNA reads as TGCAGCGTGGACAGGCTGAGCTCTGGGGCCAACGTCCTGACTTTC.

The chain combines TRBV18 with TRBJ1-2, with 9 bases identical to TRBD1. CDR1 and CDR2 from the germline V gene are KGHSH and LQKENI. The trim removed 5 bases at V and 4 bases at J, leaving 11 bases unmatched. The CDR3 sequence is 16 residues long. In nucleotides, the CDR3 is TGTGCCAGCTCAGGATCTCTCGACAGGGGGTTCTATGGCTACACCTTC. Translating gives CASSGSLDRGFYGYTF.

This clone has a single count. The chain has TRBV6-5 and TRBJ1-1, with 9 bases aligning to TRBD1. Trimming at V came to 5 bases and at J to 3 bases, leaving 1 base not matched to a gene. From germline, CDR1 is MNHEY and CDR2 SVGAGI. The CDR3 is 13 residues long. The CDR3 DNA reads as TGTGCCAGCAGTAGACAGGGGGACACTGAAGCTTTCTTT. It yields the protein CASSRQGDTEAFF.

The chain employs TRBV10-3 and TRBJ2-2; 9 nucleotides agree with TRBD1. The V gene's germline CDR1 is ENHRY and CDR2 SYGVKD. The CDR3 loop spans 15 amino acids. The V and J ends lost 6 bases and 4 bases, in that order; junction bases with no gene match: 6. In DNA, the CDR3 is TGTGCCATCAGCCCACAGGGGGCGGTCACCGGGGAGCTGTTTTTT. Translating gives CAISPQGAVTGELFF.

The chain links TRBV6-5 to TRBJ1-1; D perhaps matches TRBD1 (5 bases). The CDR3 is 15 residues long. With 4 bases removed from V and 0 bases from J, the gap between germline ends came to 12 bases. Germline CDR1 reads MNHEY; CDR2 reads SVGAGI. CDR3 in amino acids: CASSWHRRLNTEAFF. Here the CDR3 DNA reads TGTGCCAGCAGTTGGCACAGGAGATTGAACACTGAAGCTTTCTTT.

The rearrangement links TRBV28 to TRBJ2-7, with 8 bases matching TRBD2. Germline V gene sequence: CDR1 MDHEN, CDR2 SYDVKM. The junction had 5 bases not matched to a gene; V was cut back by 6 bases and J by 7 bases. The CDR3 spans 12 residues. In DNA form, the CDR3 reads TGTGCCAGCAGCTCGGGAGGGCGGGAGCAGTACTTC. It specifies CASSSGGREQYF.

The V call is TRBV5-1, the J call TRBJ2-3, with TRBD2 identical over 8 bases. V lost 0 bases to trimming and J lost 2 bases; unmatched junction nucleotides: 5. The CDR3 spans 16 residues. Germline V gene lookup returns CDR1 SGHRS and CDR2 YFSETQ. This CDR3 is CASSLEVAGYTDTQYF. Here the CDR3 DNA reads TGCGCCAGCAGCTTGGAGGTAGCGGGGTACACAGATACGCAGTATTTT. Filled out from reference TRBV5-1 and TRBJ2-3, the complete variable domain reads KAGVTQTPRYLIKTRGQQVTLSCSPISGHRSVSWYQQTPGQGLQFLFEYFSETQRNKGNFPGRFSGRQFSNSRSEMNVSTLELGDSALYLCASSLEVAGYTDTQYFGPGTRLTVL.

The chain couples TRBV5-4 to TRBJ1-4; D perhaps matches TRBD1 (6 bases). Germline lookup yields CDR1 SGHNT and CDR2 YYREEE (reference sequence). Deletions cut 4 bases from V and 4 bases from J, with 14 bases between. The CDR3 contains 15 residues. The CDR3 DNA is TGTGCCAGCAGCCAAAAGACAGGTTTTAATGAAAAACTGTTTTTT. Translating gives CASSQKTGFNEKLFF.

The chain is built from TRBV24-1 and TRBJ2-2; 7 nucleotides agree with TRBD2. Looked up from germline, CDR1 is KGHDR and CDR2 is SFDVKD. V lost 1 base to trimming and J lost 3 bases; unmatched junction nucleotides: 7. The CDR3 covers 17 residues. The CDR3 sequence is CATSDFREGSDTGELFF. The CDR3 DNA reads TGTGCCACCAGTGATTTTAGGGAGGGGTCGGACACCGGGGAGCTGTTTTTT.

The chain couples TRBV5-6 to TRBJ1-1; D is unresolved. Trimming removed 1 base at V and 3 bases at J, with 16 bases between. The CDR3 runs to 16 residues. The germline V gene has CDR1 SGHDT and CDR2 YYEEEE. CDR3 DNA sequence: TGTGCCAGCAGCTTGATCAGGAAGTATCGGTACACTGAAGCTTTCTTT. Protein: CASSLIRKYRYTEAFF.

The chain recombines TRBV5-6 with TRBJ2-7, with 9 bases matching TRBD1. Losses at the gene ends were 1 base for V and 4 bases for J; bases not matched to a gene: 3. This CDR3 has 14 residues. Germline lookup yields CDR1 SGHDT and CDR2 YYEEEE. The CDR3 DNA sequence: TGTGCCAGCAGCTTGTGGGACAGGGAATACGAGCAGTACTTC. Amino acids: CASSLWDREYEQYF.

The chain couples TRBV27 to TRBJ1-2, with TRBD1 matching 7 bases. This CDR3 region has 17 residues. Germline trimming cut 4 bases from V and 2 bases from J; bases unmatched to any gene: 13. Germline CDR1 MNHEY, CDR2 SMNVEV (reference sequence). The CDR3 is CASSSLTGAQGNYGYTF. The CDR3 coding sequence is TGTGCCAGCAGTTCCTTAACAGGGGCGCAAGGGAACTATGGCTACACCTTC.

The rearrangement uses TRBV4-2 and TRBJ1-3, with a tentative D call TRBD1 (5 bases). The CDR3 length is 15 residues. Germline CDR1 is LGHNA and CDR2 is YNFKEQ. Trimming took off 0 bases at V and 4 bases at J, with 10 bases between the two ends. The DNA of the CDR3 is TGTGCCAGCAGCCAAGAGGACAACCCCGGAAACACCATATATTTT. It is translated as CASSQEDNPGNTIYF.

This chain links TRBV7-3 with TRBJ2-7; 7 nucleotides line up with TRBD1. CDR3 length equals 14 residues. The V gene's germline CDR1 is SGHTA and CDR2 FQGTGA. V lost 5 bases to trimming and J lost 0 bases; unmatched junction nucleotides: 4. CDR3 protein: CASSPGQASYEQYF. The CDR3 coding sequence is TGTGCCAGCAGCCCCGGACAGGCCTCCTACGAGCAGTACTTC.

The rearrangement links TRBV19 to TRBJ2-2; TRBD1 agrees at 8 bases. The length of the CDR3 is 15 residues. The germline gives CDR1 LNHDA, CDR2 SQIVND (reference sequence). V lost 6 bases to trimming and J lost 3 bases; unmatched junction nucleotides: 6. The CDR3 DNA sequence: TGTGCCAGTAGGAAGGAGACAGGGGACACCGGGGAGCTGTTTTTT. It translates to CASRKETGDTGELFF.

This clone was seen a few times. The rearrangement uses TRBV2 and TRBJ1-1; 7 nucleotides agree with TRBD1. This CDR3 has 16 amino acids. The V and J ends lost 8 bases and 0 bases, in that order; junction bases with no gene match: 12. Per germline, CDR1 SNHLY and CDR2 FYNNEI. The CDR3 sequence: CASGGYRGAVNTEAFF. The DNA of the CDR3 is TGTGCCAGCGGGGGGTACAGGGGCGCGGTGAACACTGAAGCTTTCTTT.